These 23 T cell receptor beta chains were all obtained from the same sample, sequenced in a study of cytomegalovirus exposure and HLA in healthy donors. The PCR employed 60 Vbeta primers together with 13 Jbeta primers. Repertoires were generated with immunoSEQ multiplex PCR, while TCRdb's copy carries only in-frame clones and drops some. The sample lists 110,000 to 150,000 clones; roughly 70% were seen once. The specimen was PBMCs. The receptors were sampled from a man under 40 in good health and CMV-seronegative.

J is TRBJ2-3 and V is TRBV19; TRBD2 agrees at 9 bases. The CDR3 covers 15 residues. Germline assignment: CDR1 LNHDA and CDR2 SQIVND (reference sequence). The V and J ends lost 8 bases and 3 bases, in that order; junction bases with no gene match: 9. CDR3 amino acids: CASRREGRGTDTQYF. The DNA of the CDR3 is TGTGCCAGTCGGCGGGAGGGACGAGGGACAGATACGCAGTATTTT.

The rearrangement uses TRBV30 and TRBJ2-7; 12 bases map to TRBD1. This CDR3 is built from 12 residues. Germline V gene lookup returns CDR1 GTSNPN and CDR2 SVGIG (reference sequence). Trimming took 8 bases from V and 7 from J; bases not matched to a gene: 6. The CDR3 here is CALRDRGREQYF. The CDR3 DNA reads TGTGCCCTCCGGGACAGGGGGCGAGAGCAGTACTTC.

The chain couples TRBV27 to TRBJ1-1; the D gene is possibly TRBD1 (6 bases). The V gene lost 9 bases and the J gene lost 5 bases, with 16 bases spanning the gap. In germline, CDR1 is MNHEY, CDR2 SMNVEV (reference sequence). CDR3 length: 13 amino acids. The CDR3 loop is CASRQDTGTEAFF. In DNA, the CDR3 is TGTGCCAGTAGACAGGACACGGGGACTGAAGCTTTCTTT.

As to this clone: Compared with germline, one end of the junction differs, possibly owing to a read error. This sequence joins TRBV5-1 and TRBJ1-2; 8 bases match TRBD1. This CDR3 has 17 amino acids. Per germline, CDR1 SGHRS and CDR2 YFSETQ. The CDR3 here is CASSSGQGSIVDYRYTF. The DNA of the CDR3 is TGCGCCAGCAGCTCAGGACAGGGAAGTATTGTGGACTATCGCTACACCTTC.

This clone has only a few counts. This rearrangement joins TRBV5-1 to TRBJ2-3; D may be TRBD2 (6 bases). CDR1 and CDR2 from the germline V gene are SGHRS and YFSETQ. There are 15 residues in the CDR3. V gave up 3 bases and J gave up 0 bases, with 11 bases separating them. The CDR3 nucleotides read TGCGCCAGCAGCTCGAGACTAGGCAGCACAGATACGCAGTATTTT. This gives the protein CASSSRLGSTDTQYF.

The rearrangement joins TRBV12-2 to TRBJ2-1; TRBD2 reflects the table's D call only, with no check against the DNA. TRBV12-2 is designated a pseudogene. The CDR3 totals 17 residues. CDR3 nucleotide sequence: TGTGCAAGTCGCTTAGCGGGACTAGCGGCCGGGGGGAATGAGCAGTTCTTC. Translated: CASRLAGLAAGGNEQFF.

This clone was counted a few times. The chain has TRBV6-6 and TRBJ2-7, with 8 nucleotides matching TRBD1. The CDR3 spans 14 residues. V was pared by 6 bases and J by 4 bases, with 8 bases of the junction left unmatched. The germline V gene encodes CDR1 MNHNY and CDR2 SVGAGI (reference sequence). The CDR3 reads CASSTGTGKYEQYF. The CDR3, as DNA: TGTGCCAGCAGCACCGGGACAGGAAAATACGAGCAGTACTTC.

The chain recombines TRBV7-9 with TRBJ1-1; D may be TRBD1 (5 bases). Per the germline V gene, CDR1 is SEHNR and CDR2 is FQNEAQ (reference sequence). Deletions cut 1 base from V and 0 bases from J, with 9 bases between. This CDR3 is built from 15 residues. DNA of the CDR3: TGTGCCAGCAGCTTAGGCGCGGGGCTGAACACTGAAGCTTTCTTT. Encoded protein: CASSLGAGLNTEAFF.

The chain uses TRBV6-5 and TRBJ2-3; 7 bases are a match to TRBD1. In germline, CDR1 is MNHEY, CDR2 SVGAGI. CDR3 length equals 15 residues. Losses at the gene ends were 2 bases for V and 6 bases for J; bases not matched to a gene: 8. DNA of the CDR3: TGTGCCAGCAGTTACGAGGGGGCAAGGGGGGATACGCAGTATTTT. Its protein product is CASSYEGARGDTQYF.

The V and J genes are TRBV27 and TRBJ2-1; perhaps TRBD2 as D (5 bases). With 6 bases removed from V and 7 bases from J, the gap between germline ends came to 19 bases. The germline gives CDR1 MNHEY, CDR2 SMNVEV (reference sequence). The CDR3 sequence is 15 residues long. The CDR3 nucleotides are TGTGCCAGCAGCAACTCTAGCTTTAGGTTGAATGAGCAGTTCTTC. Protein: CASSNSSFRLNEQFF.

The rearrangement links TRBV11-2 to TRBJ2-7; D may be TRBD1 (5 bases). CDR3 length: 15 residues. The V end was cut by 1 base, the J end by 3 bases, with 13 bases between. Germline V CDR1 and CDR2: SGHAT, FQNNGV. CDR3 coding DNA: TGTGCCAGCAGCTTAGGAACAGGAGATAGCTACGAGCAGTACTTC. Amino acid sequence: CASSLGTGDSYEQYF.

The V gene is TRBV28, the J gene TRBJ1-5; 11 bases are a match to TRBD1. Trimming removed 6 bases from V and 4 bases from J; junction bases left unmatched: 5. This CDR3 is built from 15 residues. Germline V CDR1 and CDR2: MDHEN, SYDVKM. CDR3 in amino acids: CASSPRDRGNQPQHF. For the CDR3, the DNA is TGTGCCAGCAGCCCTCGGGACAGGGGGAATCAGCCCCAGCATTTT.

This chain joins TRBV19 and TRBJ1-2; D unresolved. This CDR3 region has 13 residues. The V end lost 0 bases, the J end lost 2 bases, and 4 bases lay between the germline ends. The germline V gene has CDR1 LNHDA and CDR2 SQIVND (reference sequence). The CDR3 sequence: CASSIDKNYGYTF. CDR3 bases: TGTGCCAGTAGTATAGACAAAAACTATGGCTACACCTTC. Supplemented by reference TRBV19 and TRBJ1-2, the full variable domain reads DGGITQSPKYLFRKEGQNVTLSCEQNLNHDAMYWYRQDPGQGLRLIYYSQIVNDFQKGDIAEGYSVSREKKESFPLTVTSAQKNPTAFYLCASSIDKNYGYTFGSGTRLTVV.

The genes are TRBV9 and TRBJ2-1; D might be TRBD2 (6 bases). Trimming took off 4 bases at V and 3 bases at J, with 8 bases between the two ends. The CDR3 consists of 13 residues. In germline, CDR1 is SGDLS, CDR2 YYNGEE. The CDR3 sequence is CASSRDFYNEQFF. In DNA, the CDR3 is TGTGCCAGCAGCCGGGACTTCTACAATGAGCAGTTCTTC.

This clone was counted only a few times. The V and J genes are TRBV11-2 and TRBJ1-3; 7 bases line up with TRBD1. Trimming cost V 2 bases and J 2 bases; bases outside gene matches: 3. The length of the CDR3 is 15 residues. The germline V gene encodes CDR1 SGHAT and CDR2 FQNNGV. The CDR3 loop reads CASSLRQGAGNTIYF. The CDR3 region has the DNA TGTGCCAGCAGCTTACGACAGGGTGCTGGAAACACCATATATTTT.

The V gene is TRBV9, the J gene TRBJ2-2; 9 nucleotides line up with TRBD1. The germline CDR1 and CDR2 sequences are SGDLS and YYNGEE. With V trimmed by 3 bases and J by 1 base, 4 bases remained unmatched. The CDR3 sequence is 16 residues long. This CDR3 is CASSGQGGMNTGELFF. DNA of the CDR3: TGTGCCAGCAGCGGACAGGGGGGAATGAACACCGGGGAGCTGTTTTTT.

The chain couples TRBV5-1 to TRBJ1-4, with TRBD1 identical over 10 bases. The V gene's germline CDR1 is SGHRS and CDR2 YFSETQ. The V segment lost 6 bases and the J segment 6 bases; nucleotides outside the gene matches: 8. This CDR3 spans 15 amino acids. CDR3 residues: CASTVGTGEYEKLFF. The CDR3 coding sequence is TGCGCCAGCACTGTCGGGACAGGGGAATATGAAAAACTGTTTTTT.

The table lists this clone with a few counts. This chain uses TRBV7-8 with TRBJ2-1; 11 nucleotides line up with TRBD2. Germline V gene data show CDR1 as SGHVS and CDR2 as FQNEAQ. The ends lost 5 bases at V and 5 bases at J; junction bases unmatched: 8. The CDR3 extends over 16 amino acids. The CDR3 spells CASSRQPGLADNEQFF. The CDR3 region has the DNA TGTGCCAGCAGCCGCCAACCGGGACTAGCGGACAATGAGCAGTTCTTC.

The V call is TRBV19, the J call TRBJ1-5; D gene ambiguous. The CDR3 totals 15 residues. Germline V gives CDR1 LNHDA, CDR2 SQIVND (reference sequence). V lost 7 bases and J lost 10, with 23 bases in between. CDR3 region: CASTTGRADEAPQHF. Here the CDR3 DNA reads TGTGCCAGTACCACGGGGAGGGCGGACGAAGCCCCCCAGCATTTT.

The CDR3 nucleotides are TGTGCCAGCAGCCCGAGCGGGAGGTCCGCGTACGAGCAGTACTTC. It specifies CASSPSGRSAYEQYF. This rearrangement joins TRBV4-2 to TRBJ2-7; 9 bases fit TRBD2. The germline V gene has CDR1 LGHNA and CDR2 YNFKEQ. The V segment lost 4 bases and the J segment 4 bases; nucleotides outside the gene matches: 8. The CDR3 extends over 15 amino acids.

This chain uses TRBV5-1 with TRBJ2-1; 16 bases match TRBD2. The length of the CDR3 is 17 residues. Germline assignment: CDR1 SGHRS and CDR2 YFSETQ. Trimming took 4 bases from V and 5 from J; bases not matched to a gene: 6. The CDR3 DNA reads TGCGCCAGCAGCCCGGGGACTAGCGGGAGGGTCCACAATGAGCAGTTCTTC. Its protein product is CASSPGTSGRVHNEQFF.

The CDR3 here is CASSLYRGGPMNTEAFF. CDR3 nucleotide sequence: TGTGCCAGCAGTTTGTACAGGGGGGGACCCATGAACACTGAAGCTTTCTTT. The J gene is TRBJ1-1, the V gene TRBV27, with TRBD1 identical over 8 bases. CDR3 length: 17 residues. V lost 3 bases to trimming and J lost 0 bases; unmatched junction nucleotides: 9. Germline-derived CDR1 and CDR2 are MNHEY and SMNVEV (reference sequence).

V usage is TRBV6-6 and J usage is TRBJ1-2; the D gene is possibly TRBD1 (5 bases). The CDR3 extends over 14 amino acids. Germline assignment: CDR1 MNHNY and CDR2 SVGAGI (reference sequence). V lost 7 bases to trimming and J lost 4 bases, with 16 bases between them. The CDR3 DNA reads TGTGCCAGCATGTTCAAGGGGCAAGGCTATGGCTACACCTTC. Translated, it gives CASMFKGQGYGYTF.